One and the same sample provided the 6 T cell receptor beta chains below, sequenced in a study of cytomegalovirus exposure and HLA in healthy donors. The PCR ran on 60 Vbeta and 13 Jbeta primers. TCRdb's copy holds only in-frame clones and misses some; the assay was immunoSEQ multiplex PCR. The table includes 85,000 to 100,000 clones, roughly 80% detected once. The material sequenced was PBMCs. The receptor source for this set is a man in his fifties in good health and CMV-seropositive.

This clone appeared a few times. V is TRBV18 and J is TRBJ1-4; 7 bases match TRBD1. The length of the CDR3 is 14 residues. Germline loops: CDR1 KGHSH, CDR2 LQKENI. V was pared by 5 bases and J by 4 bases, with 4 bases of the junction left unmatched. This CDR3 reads CASSKTGFNEKLFF. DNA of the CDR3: TGTGCCAGCTCAAAGACAGGGTTTAATGAAAAACTGTTTTTT.

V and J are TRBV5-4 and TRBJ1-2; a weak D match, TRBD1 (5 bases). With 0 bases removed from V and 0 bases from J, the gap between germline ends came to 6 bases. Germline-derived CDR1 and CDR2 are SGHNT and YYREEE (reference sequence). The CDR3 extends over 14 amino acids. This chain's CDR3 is CASSLEGTNYGYTF. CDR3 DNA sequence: TGTGCCAGCAGCTTGGAGGGGACTAACTATGGCTACACCTTC.

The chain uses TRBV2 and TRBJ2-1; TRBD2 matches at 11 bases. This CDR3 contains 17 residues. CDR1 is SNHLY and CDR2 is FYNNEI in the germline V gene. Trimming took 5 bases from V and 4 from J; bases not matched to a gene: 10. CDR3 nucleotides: TGTGCCAGCAGTTTACTAGCGGGGGCGTCGGTTTACAATGAGCAGTTCTTC. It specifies CASSLLAGASVYNEQFF. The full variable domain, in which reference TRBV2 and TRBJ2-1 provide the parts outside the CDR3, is EPEVTQTPSHQVTQMGQEVILRCVPISNHLYFYWYRQILGQKVEFLVSFYNNEISEKSEIFDDQFSVERPDGSNFTLKIRSTKLEDSAMYFCASSLLAGASVYNEQFFGPGTRLTVL.

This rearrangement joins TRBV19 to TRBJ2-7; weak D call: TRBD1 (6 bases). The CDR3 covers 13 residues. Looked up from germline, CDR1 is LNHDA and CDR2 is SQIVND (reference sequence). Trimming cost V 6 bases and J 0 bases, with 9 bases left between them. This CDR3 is CASSLDSSYEQYF. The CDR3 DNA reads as TGTGCCAGTAGCCTGGACAGCTCCTACGAGCAGTACTTC.

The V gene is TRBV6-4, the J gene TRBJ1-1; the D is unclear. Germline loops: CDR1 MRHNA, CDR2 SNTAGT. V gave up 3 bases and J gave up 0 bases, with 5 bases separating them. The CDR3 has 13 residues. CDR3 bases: TGTGCCAGCAGTGAAGAGGTGAACACTGAAGCTTTCTTT. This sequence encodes CASSEEVNTEAFF.

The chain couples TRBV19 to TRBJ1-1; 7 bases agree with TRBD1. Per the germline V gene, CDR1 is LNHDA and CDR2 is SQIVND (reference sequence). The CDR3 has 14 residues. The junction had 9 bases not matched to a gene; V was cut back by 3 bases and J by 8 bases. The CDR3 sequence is CASSINRGKVEAFF. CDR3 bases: TGTGCCAGTAGTATCAACAGGGGAAAAGTAGAAGCTTTCTTT.